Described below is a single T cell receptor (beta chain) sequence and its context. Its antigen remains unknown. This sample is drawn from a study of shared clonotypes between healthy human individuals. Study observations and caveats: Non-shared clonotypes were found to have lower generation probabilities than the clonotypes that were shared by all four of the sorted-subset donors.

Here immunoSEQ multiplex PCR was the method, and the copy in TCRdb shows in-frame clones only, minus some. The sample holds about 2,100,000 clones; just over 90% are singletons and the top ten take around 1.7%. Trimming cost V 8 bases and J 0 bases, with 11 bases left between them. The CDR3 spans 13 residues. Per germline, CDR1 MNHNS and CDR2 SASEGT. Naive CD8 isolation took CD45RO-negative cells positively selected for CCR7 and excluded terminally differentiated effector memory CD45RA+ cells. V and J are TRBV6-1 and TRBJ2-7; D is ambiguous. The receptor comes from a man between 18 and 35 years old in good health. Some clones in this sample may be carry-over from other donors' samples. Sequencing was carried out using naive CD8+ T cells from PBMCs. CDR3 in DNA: TGTGCCAGCCTTGGGCAGAACTCCTACGAGCAGTACTTC. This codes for CASLGQNSYEQYF.